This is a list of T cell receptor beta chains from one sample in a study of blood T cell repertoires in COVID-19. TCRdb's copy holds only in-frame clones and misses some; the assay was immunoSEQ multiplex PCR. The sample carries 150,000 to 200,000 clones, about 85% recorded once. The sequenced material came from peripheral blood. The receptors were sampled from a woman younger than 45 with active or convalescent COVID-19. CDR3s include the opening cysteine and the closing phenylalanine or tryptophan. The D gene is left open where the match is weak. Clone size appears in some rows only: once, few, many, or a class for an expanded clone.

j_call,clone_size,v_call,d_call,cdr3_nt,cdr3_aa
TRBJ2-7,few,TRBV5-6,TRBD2,TGTGCCAGCAGCTTGGGTGGGACTAGCGGGATCTACGAGCAGTACTTC,CASSLGGTSGIYEQYF
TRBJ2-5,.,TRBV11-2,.,TGTGCCAGCAGCTTAGGAGGGGGCGGGGTGGCCCAGTACTTC,CASSLGGGGVAQYF
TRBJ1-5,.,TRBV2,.,TGTGCCAGCACACAGGGCGGGGGCAGCAATCAGCCCCAGCATTTT,CASTQGGGSNQPQHF
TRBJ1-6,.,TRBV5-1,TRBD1,TGCGCCAGCAGCCGGGACAGCAATTCACCCCTCCACTTT,CASSRDSNSPLHF
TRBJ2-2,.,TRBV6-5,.,TGTGCCAGCATTACAGGTTGGGGGCTTACCGGGGAGCTGTTTTTT,CASITGWGLTGELFF
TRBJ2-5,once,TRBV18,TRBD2,TGTGCCAGCTCTTCTGGCGGGGGGGAAGAGACCCAGTACTTC,CASSSGGGEETQYF
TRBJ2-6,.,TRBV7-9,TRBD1,TGTGCCAGCAGCCCCCCAGAGGGGGCAAGAGGGGCCAACGTCCTGACTTTC,CASSPPEGARGANVLTF
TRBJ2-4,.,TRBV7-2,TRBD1,TGTGCCAGCAGCCCCCGGTCCGGGACAGGGAGTCACATTCAGTACTTC,CASSPRSGTGSHIQYF
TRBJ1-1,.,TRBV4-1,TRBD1,TGCGCCAGCAGCCAGGAAGACAGGGGGCTAGCTTTCTTT,CASSQEDRGLAFF
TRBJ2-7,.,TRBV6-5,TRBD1,TGTGCCAGCAGCTTCAGACAGGGCACCTACGAGCAGTACTTC,CASSFRQGTYEQYF
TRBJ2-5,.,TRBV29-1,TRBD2,TGCAGCGCTATGACTAGCGGCCAAGAGACCCAGTACTTC,CSAMTSGQETQYF
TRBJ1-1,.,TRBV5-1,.,TGCGCCAGCAGCTTGACAGGGATGAACACTGAAGCTTTCTTT,CASSLTGMNTEAFF
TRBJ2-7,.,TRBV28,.,TGTGCCAGCAGTTACAGGCTCTCCTACGAGCAGTACTTC,CASSYRLSYEQYF
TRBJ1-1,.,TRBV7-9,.,TGTGCCAGCAGCGGGGGGACGGGGAACACTGAAGCTTTCTTT,CASSGGTGNTEAFF
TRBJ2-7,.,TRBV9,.,TGTGCCAGCAGCGTAGAGCCATCTACTTGGGGCGGACCCTCCTACGAGCAGTACTTC,CASSVEPSTWGGPSYEQYF
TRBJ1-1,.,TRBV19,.,TGTGCCAGTAGTAACAGGGTTAGGACTGAAGCTTTCTTT,CASSNRVRTEAFF
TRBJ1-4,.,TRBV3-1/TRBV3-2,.,TGTGCCAGCAGCCAAGATGCAGGGGTAAGGGAAAAACTGTTTTTT,CASSQDAGVREKLFF
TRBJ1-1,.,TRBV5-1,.,TGCGCCAGCAGCTTATGGGGCGGCACTGAAGCTTTCTTT,CASSLWGGTEAFF
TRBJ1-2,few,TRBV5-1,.,TGCGCCAGCAGTCCCTCCCTGGGCGACTATGGCTACACCTTC,CASSPSLGDYGYTF
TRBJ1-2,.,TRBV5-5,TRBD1,TGTGCCAGCCGCCGGGACAGGGACTATGGCTACACCTTC,CASRRDRDYGYTF
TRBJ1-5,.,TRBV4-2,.,TGTGCCAGCAGCCAAGGGACAGTAAATAGCAATCAGCCCCAGCATTTT,CASSQGTVNSNQPQHF
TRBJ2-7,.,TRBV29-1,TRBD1,TGCAGCGCTTGGGACAGTTCCTACGAGCAGTACTTC,CSAWDSSYEQYF
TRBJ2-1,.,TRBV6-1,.,TGTGCCAGCAGTGACCTGGGAGCCCTTTACAATGAGCAGTTCTTC,CASSDLGALYNEQFF
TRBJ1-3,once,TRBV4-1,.,TGCGCCAGCAGCCAGAGCCGGACTGCTGGAAACACCATATATTTT,CASSQSRTAGNTIYF
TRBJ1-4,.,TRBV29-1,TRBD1,TGCAGCGTTCCGGGACAGGGGTTAGAAAAACTGTTTTTT,CSVPGQGLEKLFF
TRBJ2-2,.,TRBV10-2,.,TGCGCCAGCCAAGCGTCACCGAACACCGGGGAGCTGTTTTTT,CASQASPNTGELFF
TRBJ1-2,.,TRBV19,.,TGTGCCAGTAGTATGGGTGCGGATGGCTACACCTTC,CASSMGADGYTF
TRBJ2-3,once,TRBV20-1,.,TGCAGTGATGGGGGCATGGATACGCAGTATTTT,CSDGGMDTQYF
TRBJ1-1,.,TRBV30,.,TGTGCCTGGAGCAGGGACTCGAACACTGAAGCTTTCTTT,CAWSRDSNTEAFF
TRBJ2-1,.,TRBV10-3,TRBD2,TGTGCCACCGGGGTTCTCAGCGGGGGGCTTCCCCTATACAATGAGCAGTTCTTC,CATGVLSGGLPLYNEQFF
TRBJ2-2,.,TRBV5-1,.,TGCGCCAGCAGCTTGAGACAGTCTGGGGCGAACACCGGGGAGCTGTTTTTT,CASSLRQSGANTGELFF
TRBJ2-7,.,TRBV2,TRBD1,TGTGCCAGCAGGGCTAGGACAGGGGGATCCTACGAGCAGTACTTC,CASRARTGGSYEQYF
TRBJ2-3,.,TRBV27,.,TGTGCCAGCAGTTTATGGAGTCAGTACACAGATACGCAGTATTTT,CASSLWSQYTDTQYF
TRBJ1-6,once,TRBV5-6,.,TGTGCCAGCAGCTTGGTACGGGGGAATTCACCCCTCCACTTT,CASSLVRGNSPLHF
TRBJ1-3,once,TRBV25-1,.,TGTGCCAGCAGTGAGCGGAAGGGGTCTGGAAACACCATATATTTT,CASSERKGSGNTIYF
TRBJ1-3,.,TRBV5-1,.,TGCGCCAGCAGCCTGATGGGGCAGAGTAAGGACACCATATATTTT,CASSLMGQSKDTIYF
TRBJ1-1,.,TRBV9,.,TGTGCCAGCAGCGTAGTGACACATGCTGAAGCTTTCTTT,CASSVVTHAEAFF
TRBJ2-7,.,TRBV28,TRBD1,TGTGCCAGCAGTGCGACAGGGTTCTCCTACGAGCAGTACTTC,CASSATGFSYEQYF